A selection of T cell receptor beta chains follows, all from one sample in a study of T cells in Graves' hyperthyroidism and ophthalmopathy. MiXCR, applied by TCRdb to the multiplex PCR reads, yields one record per CDR3 protein. The sample holds roughly 840,000 distinct CDR3 sequences, more than 30% seen once. Sequencing was done on a sample of blood. The receptors were sampled from a man between 18 and 29 years old with Graves' hyperthyroidism. Each CDR3 is given with its conserved first and last residue. A D gene is named only where the DNA matches it firmly.

d_call v_call cdr3_aa
TRBD1 TRBV6-1 CASSEMTGENQPQHF
- TRBV12-3/TRBV12-4 CASSLSYGYTF
TRBD2 TRBV7-2 CASSPGLAGVRGGELFF
TRBD2 TRBV2 CASSRLASNTGELFF
- TRBV7-2 CASSLAGDSIYGYTF
TRBD1 TRBV14 CASSFRGPESEKLFF
TRBD2 TRBV2 CASSVGTSTEQYF
TRBD1 TRBV6-6 CASRPPGTVVKLFF
- TRBV10-3 CATEGRGEGYTF
- TRBV20-1 CSARVDPNTEAFF
- TRBV29-1 CSVGPGEAFF
- TRBV10-2 CASRGAGDGYTF
- TRBV25-1 CTSRDGDLYQPQHF
- TRBV7-9 CASSLVGSSLSEQPQHF
TRBD2 TRBV29-1 CSGSPTSGGSDTQYF
- TRBV4-1 CANSQDLGGNSPLHF
- TRBV13 CASSQGARMAYTQYF
- TRBV20-1 CSARTPSSYEQYF
- TRBV11-1 CASSPTQDSVAQGAFF
- TRBV7-2 CASRLNQGHNSPLHF
- TRBV7-3 CASSLGQGIGGYTF
TRBD1 TRBV9 CAGSLEGAGRETQYF
- TRBV7-6 CASSSRGGEETQYF
- TRBV7-2 CASSLGGPGGYSNQPQHF
- TRBV7-2 CASSSVAGSIYEQYF
- TRBV7-2 CASSSEGGEQYF
TRBD1 TRBV12-3/TRBV12-4 CASTQGTGEGEQYF
TRBD2 TRBV9 CASSVGSGGAGELFF
- TRBV3-1 CASSQDQVTEAFF
- TRBV7-2 CASSGAENQPQHF
TRBD1 TRBV19 CANSQTGTGNYEQYF
- TRBV29-1 CSARRGDGTQYF
TRBD1 TRBV2 CATRAPNRGGNYGYTF
TRBD1 TRBV12-3/TRBV12-4 CASRARVGRGHSPLHF
- TRBV7-9 CASSQDRTGGSGGSYGYTF
TRBD1 TRBV2 CAAPGQTTRGYTF
TRBD1 TRBV2 CACSAEPGQGYGYTF
- TRBV2 CASRPLVGRDPTYEQYF
- TRBV20-1 CSARAPETYEQYF
- TRBV7-9 CASSLALEQYF
TRBD1 TRBV29-1 CSSPRQGTGYGYTF
- TRBV15 CATSRDRPGYGVTEAFF
TRBD2 TRBV12-3/TRBV12-4 CASRIGPSGVYEQYF
TRBD1 TRBV20-1 CSATDRVRYEQYF
TRBD1 TRBV10-2 CASSEARQGGDGYTF
TRBD2 TRBV5-6 CASRYGGGETQYF